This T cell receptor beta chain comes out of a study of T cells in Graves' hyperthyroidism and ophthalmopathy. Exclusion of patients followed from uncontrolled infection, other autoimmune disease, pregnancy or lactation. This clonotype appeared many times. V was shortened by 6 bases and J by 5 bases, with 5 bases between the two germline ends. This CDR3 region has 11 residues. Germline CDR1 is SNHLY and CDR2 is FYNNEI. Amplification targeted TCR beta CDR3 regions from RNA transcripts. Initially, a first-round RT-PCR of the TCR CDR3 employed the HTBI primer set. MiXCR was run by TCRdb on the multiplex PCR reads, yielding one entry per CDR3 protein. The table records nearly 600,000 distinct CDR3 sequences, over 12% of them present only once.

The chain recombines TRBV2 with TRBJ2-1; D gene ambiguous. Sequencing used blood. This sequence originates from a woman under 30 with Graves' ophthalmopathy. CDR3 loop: CASSWDNEQFF. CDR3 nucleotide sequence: TGTGCCAGCAGCTGGGACAATGAGCAGTTCTTC.